This entry lists 19 T cell receptor beta chains sequenced from one sample in a study of T cell responses to AZD1222 COVID-19 vaccine. Clones were read by immunoSEQ multiplex PCR, and TCRdb kept only the in-frame ones, dropping some. This sample has 150,000 to 200,000 clones; 70% to 90% occur once, and the top ten carry around 6.4%. The sequencing here drew on peripheral blood, taken on day 0 of AZD1222 vaccination. The receptor set was obtained from an adult in good health.

This clone was detected once. The chain recombines TRBV10-3 with TRBJ2-2; weak D call: TRBD2 (6 bases). V lost 0 bases and J lost 2, with 13 bases in between. The CDR3 has 17 residues. The V gene's germline CDR1 is ENHRY and CDR2 SYGVKD. CDR3 nucleotide sequence: TGTGCCATCAGTGAGTCCTCCGGGCGGGGAAACACCGGGGAGCTGTTTTTT. Translation gives CAISESSGRGNTGELFF.

The gene calls are TRBV7-2 and TRBJ2-7; D might be TRBD1 (6 bases). The CDR3 totals 11 residues. The V gene's germline CDR1 is SGHTA and CDR2 FQGNSA. Trimming removed 5 bases from V and 7 bases from J, with 9 bases in between. CDR3 loop: CASSPGTEQYF. The CDR3 nucleotides are TGTGCCAGCAGCCCGGGGACAGAGCAGTACTTC.

This clone was recorded once. At one boundary the junction diverges from the germline segment, which might be a read error. The chain carries TRBV11-2 and TRBJ2-3, with D unclear. This CDR3 contains 12 residues. The V gene's germline CDR1 is SGHAT and CDR2 FQNNGV. The CDR3 is CASSVDSDTQYF. CDR3 DNA: TGTGCCAGCAGCGTAGACTCAGATACGCAGTATTTT.

The sample holds a few counts of this clone. This chain uses TRBV28 with TRBJ1-1; a weak D match, TRBD1 (5 bases). Germline-derived CDR1 and CDR2 are MDHEN and SYDVKM. CDR3 length equals 13 residues. V dropped 3 bases and J dropped 7 bases, with 12 bases sitting between them. The DNA for the CDR3 is TGTGCCAGCAGTTTCCCCGACAGCGGTGAAGCTTTCTTT. It translates to CASSFPDSGEAFF.

V is TRBV7-8 and J is TRBJ2-2; no clear D gene. Germline V gene sequence: CDR1 SGHVS, CDR2 FQNEAQ. CDR3 length equals 13 residues. Deletions cut 1 base from V and 7 bases from J, with 7 bases between. The CDR3 nucleotides are TGTGCCAGCAGCTTAGGAGTGGGCGGGGAGCTGTTTTTT. Its translation: CASSLGVGGELFF.

The chain joins TRBV9 to TRBJ1-1; the D gene is possibly TRBD1 (5 bases). CDR1 and CDR2 from the germline V gene are SGDLS and YYNGEE. Trimming shortened V by 0 bases and J by 4 bases, and 13 bases separated the two germline ends. CDR3 size: 15 residues. CDR3: CASSVVAGPATEAFF. CDR3 DNA sequence: TGTGCCAGCAGCGTAGTTGCGGGGCCGGCCACTGAAGCTTTCTTT.

This chain connects TRBV6-1 to TRBJ2-5; TRBD2 is a possible D gene (5 bases). V was clipped by 4 bases and J by 1 base, with 16 bases between them. Germline V lookup: CDR1 MNHNS, CDR2 SASEGT. There are 16 residues in the CDR3. CDR3 protein: CASSAKRFASQETQYF. The CDR3, as DNA: TGTGCCAGCAGTGCCAAGCGGTTTGCCAGCCAAGAGACCCAGTACTTC.

This chain uses TRBV6-5 with TRBJ2-1, with TRBD1 matching over 7 bases. Germline loops: CDR1 MNHEY, CDR2 SVGAGI. V lost 7 bases to trimming and J lost 15 bases; unmatched junction nucleotides: 12. The CDR3 has 12 amino acids. The CDR3 DNA sequence: TGTGCCAGCACTTCGCAGGGGGTTAATCGGTTCTTC. Translated, it gives CASTSQGVNRFF.

The rearrangement links TRBV6-5 to TRBJ2-7; TRBD1 agrees at 9 bases. Germline-derived CDR1 and CDR2 are MNHEY and SVGAGI. V lost 0 bases to trimming and J lost 1 base; unmatched junction nucleotides: 4. The CDR3 spans 16 residues. CDR3: CASSYSGQGISYEQYF. The CDR3 bases are TGTGCCAGCAGTTACTCGGGACAGGGCATTTCCTACGAGCAGTACTTC.

The V and J genes are TRBV6-5 and TRBJ1-2; unclear D gene. The length of the CDR3 is 12 residues. The germline V and J ends were trimmed by 5 bases and 8 bases, with 12 bases remaining between them. Per germline, CDR1 MNHEY and CDR2 SVGAGI. The CDR3 nucleotides are TGTGCCAGCAGTACAGCCAGTAGAGGCTACACCTTC. Encoded protein: CASSTASRGYTF.

The gene calls are TRBV6-5 and TRBJ2-1, with TRBD2 identical over 11 bases. CDR1 is MNHEY and CDR2 is SVGAGI in the germline V gene. The CDR3 has 15 residues. With V trimmed by 0 bases and J by 8 bases, 3 bases remained unmatched. DNA for the CDR3: TGTGCCAGCAGTTACTCTAGCGGGGGGGCTTATGAGCAGTTCTTC. It specifies CASSYSSGGAYEQFF.

V usage is TRBV6-6 and J usage is TRBJ2-7; D is possibly TRBD1 (6 bases). The CDR3 is 15 residues long. Trimming removed 6 bases from V and 0 bases from J, with 15 bases in between. The V gene's germline CDR1 is MNHNY and CDR2 SVGAGI (reference sequence). CDR3 loop: CASREQGPLSYEQYF. As DNA, the CDR3 is TGTGCCAGCAGGGAACAGGGCCCCCTCTCCTACGAGCAGTACTTC.

The chain joins TRBV6-5 to TRBJ2-1, with D perhaps given as TRBD1 or TRBD2 (5 bases each). With 5 bases removed from V and 2 bases from J, the gap between germline ends came to 7 bases. The CDR3 consists of 13 residues. The V gene's germline CDR1 is MNHEY and CDR2 SVGAGI. CDR3 sequence reads: CASSLGPYNEQFF. CDR3 nucleotides: TGTGCCAGCAGTCTGGGACCCTACAATGAGCAGTTCTTC.

Concerning this clone: Other DNA sequences in this sample translate to the same CDR3. The chain is built from TRBV19 and TRBJ1-5; D not resolved. Trimming took off 5 bases at V and 3 bases at J, with 8 bases between the two ends. The CDR3 is 13 residues long. Germline V gene sequence: CDR1 LNHDA, CDR2 SQIVND (reference sequence). The chain's CDR3 is CASSGGLNQPQHF. The CDR3 DNA reads as TGTGCCAGTAGTGGCGGTCTCAATCAGCCCCAGCATTTT. Full variable domain (missing parts from reference TRBV19 and TRBJ1-5): DGGITQSPKYLFRKEGQNVTLSCEQNLNHDAMYWYRQDPGQGLRLIYYSQIVNDFQKGDIAEGYSVSREKKESFPLTVTSAQKNPTAFYLCASSGGLNQPQHFGDGTRLSIL.

This chain connects TRBV6-2 or TRBV6-3 to TRBJ2-7, with 7 positions matching TRBD1. CDR1 is MNHEY and CDR2 is SVGEGT in the germline V gene. CDR3 length equals 14 residues. Trimming took 3 bases from V and 2 from J; bases not matched to a gene: 4. The CDR3 DNA reads TGTGCCAGCAGTTATACGACAGGGCCCTACGAGCAGTACTTC. Its protein product is CASSYTTGPYEQYF.

This chain joins TRBV29-1 and TRBJ2-1, with D maybe TRBD2 (6 bases). This CDR3 contains 15 residues. CDR1 SQVTM and CDR2 ANQGSEA come from the germline V gene. The V gene lost 3 bases and the J gene lost 1 base, with 13 bases spanning the gap. DNA for the CDR3: TGCAGCGTTGATGGGACTCCTGCTTCCTACAATGAGCAGTTCTTC. It specifies CSVDGTPASYNEQFF.

The chain joins TRBV2 to TRBJ2-3, with 7 bases identical to TRBD2. Per the germline V gene, CDR1 is SNHLY and CDR2 is FYNNEI. Trimming took 4 bases from V and 3 from J; bases not matched to a gene: 4. The CDR3 is 14 amino acids. The CDR3 coding sequence is TGTGCCAGCAGTGGGACGGGAGGAACAGATACGCAGTATTTT. Amino acids: CASSGTGGTDTQYF.

The chain is built from TRBV7-8 and TRBJ1-3; maybe TRBD1 (5 bases). CDR1 and CDR2 (germline): SGHVS, FQNEAQ. There are 14 residues in the CDR3. As DNA, the CDR3 is TGTGCTACTACGCCTGACAGCTCTGGAAACACCATATATTTT. Its translation is CATTPDSSGNTIYF.

V usage is TRBV25-1 and J usage is TRBJ1-4; no definite D call. The V end lost 4 bases, the J end lost 7 bases, and 16 bases lay between the germline ends. The length of the CDR3 is 15 residues. Germline V gene sequence: CDR1 MGHDK, CDR2 SYGVNS. CDR3 bases: TGTGCCAGCAGTGGATCCGCGACCGGGCGTGAAAAACTGTTTTTT. This sequence encodes CASSGSATGREKLFF.